This TCR beta chain originates from a study of control samples from healthy donors and cancer patients. Using immunoSEQ multiplex PCR, the repertoire was profiled, and TCRdb retains in-frame clones only, with some absent. The sample has 150,000 to 200,000 clones, approximately 90% seen once. Sequenced: blood. This TCR derives from a woman aged 30 to 39 in good health.

In nucleotides, the CDR3 is TGTGCCAGCAGTTACCAAGGGCCAAACTATGGCTACACCTTC. Its translation: CASSYQGPNYGYTF. The chain employs TRBV6-5 and TRBJ1-2; D gene unclear. Germline V lookup: CDR1 MNHEY, CDR2 SVGAGI. V lost 2 bases and J lost 2, with 9 bases in between. The CDR3 length is 14 residues.